This entry lists 13 T cell receptor beta chains sequenced from one sample in a study of blood T cell repertoires in COVID-19. TCRdb keeps only in-frame clones here, not all; method: immunoSEQ multiplex PCR. The profile covers hundreds of thousands of clones, with about 88% appearing a single time and 3.5% to 5% taken by the ten largest. Input material: PBMCs or T cells enriched from blood (not recorded which). The receptors come from a young man with acute COVID-19.

J is TRBJ1-3 and V is TRBV11-3; 8 bases are shared with TRBD1. Germline lookup yields CDR1 SGHNT and CDR2 YENEEA. The CDR3 runs to 16 residues. J gave up 0 bases and V 5 bases, and 6 bases lay outside the gene matches. The CDR3 reads CASSHRGVISGNTIYF. CDR3 DNA sequence: TGTGCCAGCAGCCACAGGGGGGTTATCTCTGGAAACACCATATATTTT.

This clone was counted a single time. The genes are TRBV7-9 and TRBJ1-6, with D maybe TRBD1 (6 bases). V lost 2 bases and J lost 5, with 13 bases in between. Germline CDR1 reads SEHNR; CDR2 reads FQNEAQ (reference sequence). The CDR3 is 16 residues long. CDR3 amino acids: CASSLSDRTDNSPLHF. The DNA of the CDR3 is TGTGCCAGCAGCTTATCCGACAGGACGGATAATTCACCCCTCCACTTT.

The chain is built from TRBV19 and TRBJ2-2; 8 bases fit TRBD2. CDR1 and CDR2 (germline): LNHDA, SQIVND (reference sequence). This CDR3 contains 17 residues. Trimming took 2 bases from V and 5 from J; bases not matched to a gene: 10. The DNA for the CDR3 is TGTGCCAGTAGTATACTCCCCAGCGGGAGTTGGACCGGGGAGCTGTTTTTT. Its protein product is CASSILPSGSWTGELFF.

This clone was recorded at least ten times. V gene TRBV6-4 combines with J gene TRBJ2-3, with 7 positions matching TRBD2. Germline CDR1 MRHNA, CDR2 SNTAGT. J lost 4 bases, V lost 2 bases, and 9 bases had no gene match. This CDR3 is built from 16 residues. DNA for the CDR3: TGTGCCAGCAGTGACGTTGCGGGAGTCTCATCAGATACGCAGTATTTT. This sequence encodes CASSDVAGVSSDTQYF.

The chain couples TRBV27 to TRBJ1-5; 7 bases agree with TRBD1. CDR3 length: 14 residues. Germline CDR1 reads MNHEY; CDR2 reads SMNVEV (reference sequence). The ends lost 3 bases at V and 6 bases at J; junction bases unmatched: 5. The CDR3 nucleotides are TGTGCCAGCAGTTTGAGAGGGGGCGGTCAGCCCCAGCATTTT. As protein: CASSLRGGGQPQHF.

The chain links TRBV18 to TRBJ1-1; no firm D call. This CDR3 region has 13 residues. Trimming took off 2 bases at V and 5 bases at J, with 9 bases between the two ends. Germline assignment: CDR1 KGHSH and CDR2 LQKENI. For the CDR3, the DNA is TGTGCCAGCTCACCAGCCGCCGAGACTGAAGCTTTCTTT. Translated, it gives CASSPAAETEAFF.

This sequence joins TRBV7-8 and TRBJ2-3; no reliable D call. V was trimmed by 5 bases and J by 5 bases, leaving 8 bases between them. The CDR3 length is 12 residues. Per germline, CDR1 SGHVS and CDR2 FQNEAQ. CDR3 amino acids: CASSRNRDTQYF. The CDR3 DNA follows: TGTGCCAGCAGCAGAAACAGAGATACGCAGTATTTT.

The rearrangement uses TRBV7-9 and TRBJ2-2; D perhaps matches TRBD1 (6 bases). The V gene's germline CDR1 is SEHNR and CDR2 FQNEAQ (reference sequence). The CDR3 contains 14 residues. V lost 10 bases, J lost 4 bases, and 16 bases lay in between. CDR3 protein: CATQRDTFTGELFF. CDR3 coding DNA: TGTGCCACCCAACGGGACACGTTCACCGGGGAGCTGTTTTTT.

The rearrangement links TRBV5-1 to TRBJ1-1; no clear D. CDR3 size: 15 residues. The germline gives CDR1 SGHRS, CDR2 YFSETQ. V was trimmed by 6 bases and J by 4 bases, leaving 19 bases between them. The CDR3 region is CASTPPGGISTEAFF. DNA for the CDR3: TGCGCCAGCACCCCCCCCGGAGGGATTAGCACTGAAGCTTTCTTT. Using reference TRBV5-1 and TRBJ1-1 for the parts outside the CDR3, the full variable domain is KAGVTQTPRYLIKTRGQQVTLSCSPISGHRSVSWYQQTPGQGLQFLFEYFSETQRNKGNFPGRFSGRQFSNSRSEMNVSTLELGDSALYLCASTPPGGISTEAFFGQGTRLTVV.

This clone was observed a handful of times. The chain links TRBV6-5 to TRBJ1-2, with TRBD1 matching over 8 bases. V lost 6 bases to trimming and J lost 7 bases; unmatched junction nucleotides: 13. The CDR3 runs 15 residues. The germline V gene has CDR1 MNHEY and CDR2 SVGAGI. The DNA of the CDR3 is TGTGCCAGCAGCCTTACTGCGGCAGGGGGCAGTGGCTACACCTTC. As protein: CASSLTAAGGSGYTF.

V gene TRBV25-1 combines with J gene TRBJ2-7; 11 bases map to TRBD2. Germline V gene data show CDR1 as MGHDK and CDR2 as SYGVNS. The CDR3 is 17 residues long. With 5 bases clipped from V and 4 bases from J, the junction kept 13 bases outside the gene matches. The CDR3 sequence: CASSIGLRLAGIYEQYV. The CDR3 DNA follows: TGTGCCAGCAGTATTGGTCTTCGACTAGCGGGGATTTACGAGCAGTACGTC.

The chain recombines TRBV3-1 (or the pseudogene TRBV3-2) with TRBJ2-7; 9 bases match TRBD1. The V segment lost 1 base and the J segment 0 bases; nucleotides outside the gene matches: 7. This CDR3 is built from 17 residues. Germline V lookup: CDR1 LGHDT, CDR2 YNNKEL (reference sequence). The CDR3 protein is CASSQGSGTGSSYEQYV. In nucleotides, the CDR3 is TGTGCCAGCAGCCAAGGATCCGGGACAGGGAGCTCCTACGAGCAGTACGTC.

Turning to this clone: At one end, the junction sequence differs from germline, possibly due to a read error. The genes are TRBV5-1 and TRBJ1-3; 7 nucleotides agree with TRBD1. Per germline, CDR1 SGHRS and CDR2 YFSETQ. The CDR3 sequence is 15 residues long. This CDR3 is CASSYLGQDINTIYF. In DNA, the CDR3 is TGTGCCAGCAGCTATTTAGGACAGGATATAAACACCATATATTTT.